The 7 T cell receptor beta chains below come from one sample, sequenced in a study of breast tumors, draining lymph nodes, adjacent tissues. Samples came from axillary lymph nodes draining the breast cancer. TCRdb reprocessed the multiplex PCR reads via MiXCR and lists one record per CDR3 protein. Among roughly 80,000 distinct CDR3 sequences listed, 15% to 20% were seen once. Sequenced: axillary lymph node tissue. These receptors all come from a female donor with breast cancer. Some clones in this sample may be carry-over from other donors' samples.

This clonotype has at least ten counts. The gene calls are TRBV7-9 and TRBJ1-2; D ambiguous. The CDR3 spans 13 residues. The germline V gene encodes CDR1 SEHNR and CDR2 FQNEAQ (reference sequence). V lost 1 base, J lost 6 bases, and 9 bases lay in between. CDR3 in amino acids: CASSLVGGNGYTF. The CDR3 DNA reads TGTGCCAGCAGCTTAGTGGGCGGGAATGGCTACACCTTC.

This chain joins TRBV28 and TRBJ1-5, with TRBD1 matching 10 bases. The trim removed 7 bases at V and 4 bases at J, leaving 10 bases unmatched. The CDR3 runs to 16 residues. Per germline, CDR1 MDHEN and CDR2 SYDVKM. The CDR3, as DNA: TGTGCCAGCAAGTTTCGGGGGACAGGGGCTAATCAGCCCCAGCATTTT. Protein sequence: CASKFRGTGANQPQHF.

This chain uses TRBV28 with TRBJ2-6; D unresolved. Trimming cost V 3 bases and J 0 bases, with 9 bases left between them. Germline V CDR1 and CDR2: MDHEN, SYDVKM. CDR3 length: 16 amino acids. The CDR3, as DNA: TGTGCCAGCAGTTTTGAGGCGTACTCTGGGGCCAACGTCCTGACTTTC. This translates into CASSFEAYSGANVLTF.

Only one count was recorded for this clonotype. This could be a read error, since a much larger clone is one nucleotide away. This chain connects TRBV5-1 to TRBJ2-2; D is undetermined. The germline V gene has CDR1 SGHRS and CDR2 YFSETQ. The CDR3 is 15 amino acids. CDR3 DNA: TGCGCCAGCGGCTTGGCCGAGTTACGGACCGGGGAGCTGTTTTTT. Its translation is CASGLAELRTGELFF.

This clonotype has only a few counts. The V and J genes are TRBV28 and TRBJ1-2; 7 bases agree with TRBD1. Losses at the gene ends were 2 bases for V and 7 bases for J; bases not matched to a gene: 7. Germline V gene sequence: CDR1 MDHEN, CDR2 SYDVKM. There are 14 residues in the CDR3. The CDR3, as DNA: TGTGCCAGCAGTTTACCAGACAGGGTGGGTGGCTACACCTTC. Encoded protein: CASSLPDRVGGYTF.

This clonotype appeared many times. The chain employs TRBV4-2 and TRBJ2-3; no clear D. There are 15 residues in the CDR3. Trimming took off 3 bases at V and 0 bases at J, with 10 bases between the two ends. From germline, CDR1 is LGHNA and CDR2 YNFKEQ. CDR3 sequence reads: CASSQTTSSTDTQYF. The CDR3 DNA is TGTGCCAGCAGCCAGACAACGTCTAGCACAGATACGCAGTATTTT.

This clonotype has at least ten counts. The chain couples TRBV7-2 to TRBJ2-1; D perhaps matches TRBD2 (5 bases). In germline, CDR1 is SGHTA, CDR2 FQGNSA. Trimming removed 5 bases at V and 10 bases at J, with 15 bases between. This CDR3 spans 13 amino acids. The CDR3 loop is CASSGPGRGEQFF. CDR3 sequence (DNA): TGTGCCAGCAGCGGACCCGGACGCGGGGAGCAGTTCTTC.